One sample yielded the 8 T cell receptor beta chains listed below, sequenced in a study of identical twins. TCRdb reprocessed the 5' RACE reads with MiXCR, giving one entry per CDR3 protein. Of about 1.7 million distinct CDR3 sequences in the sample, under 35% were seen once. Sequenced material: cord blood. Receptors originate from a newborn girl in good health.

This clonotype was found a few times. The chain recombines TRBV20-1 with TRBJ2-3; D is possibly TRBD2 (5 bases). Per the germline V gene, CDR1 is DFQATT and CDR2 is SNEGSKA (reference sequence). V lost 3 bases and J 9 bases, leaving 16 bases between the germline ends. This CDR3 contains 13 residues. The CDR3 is CSASSTDYRTQYF. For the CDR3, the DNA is TGCAGTGCTAGTTCTACCGACTACAGAACGCAGTATTTT.

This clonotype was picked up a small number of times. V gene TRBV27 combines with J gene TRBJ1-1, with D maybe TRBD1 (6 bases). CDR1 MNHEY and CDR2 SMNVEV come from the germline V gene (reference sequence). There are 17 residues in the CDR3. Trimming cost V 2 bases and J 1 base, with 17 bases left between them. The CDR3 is CASSLKRGALSNTEAFF. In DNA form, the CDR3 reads TGTGCCAGCAGTTTAAAAAGGGGGGCACTATCGAACACTGAAGCTTTCTTT.

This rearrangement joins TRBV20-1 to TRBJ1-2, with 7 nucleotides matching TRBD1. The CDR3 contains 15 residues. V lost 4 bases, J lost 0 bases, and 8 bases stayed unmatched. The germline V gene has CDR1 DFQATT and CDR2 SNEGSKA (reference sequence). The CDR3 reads CSATRDSTANYGYTF. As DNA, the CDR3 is TGCAGTGCTACTAGGGACAGTACGGCTAACTATGGCTACACCTTC.

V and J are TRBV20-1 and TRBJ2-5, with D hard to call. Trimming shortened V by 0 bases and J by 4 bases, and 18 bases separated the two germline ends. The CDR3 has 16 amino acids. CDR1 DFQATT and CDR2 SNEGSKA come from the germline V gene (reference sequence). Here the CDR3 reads CSARDTPSLRSETQYF. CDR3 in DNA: TGCAGTGCTAGAGATACCCCCAGTCTGAGGTCAGAGACCCAGTACTTC.

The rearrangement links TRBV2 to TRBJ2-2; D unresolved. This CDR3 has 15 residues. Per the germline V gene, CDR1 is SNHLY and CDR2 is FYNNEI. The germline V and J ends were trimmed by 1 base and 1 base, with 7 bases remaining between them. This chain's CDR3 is CASSEVYQNTGELFF. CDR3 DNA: TGTGCCAGCAGTGAAGTCTACCAGAACACCGGGGAGCTGTTTTTT.

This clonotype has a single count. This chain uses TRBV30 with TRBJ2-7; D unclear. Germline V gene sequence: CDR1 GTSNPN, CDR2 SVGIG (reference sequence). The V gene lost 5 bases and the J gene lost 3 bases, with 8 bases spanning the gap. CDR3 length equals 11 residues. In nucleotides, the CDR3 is TGTGCCTGGGGGATAATCTACGAGCAGTACTTC. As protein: CAWGIIYEQYF.

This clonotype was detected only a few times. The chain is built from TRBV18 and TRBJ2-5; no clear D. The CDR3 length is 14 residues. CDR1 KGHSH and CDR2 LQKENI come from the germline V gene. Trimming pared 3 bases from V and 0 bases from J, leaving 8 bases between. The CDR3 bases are TGTGCCAGCTCACCCCTGGCGAACCAAGAGACCCAGTACTTC. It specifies CASSPLANQETQYF.

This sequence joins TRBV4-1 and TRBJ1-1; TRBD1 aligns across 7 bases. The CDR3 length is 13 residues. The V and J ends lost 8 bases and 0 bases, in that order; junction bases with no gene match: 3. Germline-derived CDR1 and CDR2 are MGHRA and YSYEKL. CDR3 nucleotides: TGCGCCAGCGGGACAGTCTTGAACACTGAAGCTTTCTTT. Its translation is CASGTVLNTEAFF.